This passage covers 25 T cell receptor beta chains from one sample sequenced in a study of cytomegalovirus exposure and HLA in healthy donors. Both 60 Vbeta primers and 13 Jbeta primers went into the PCR. The assay was immunoSEQ multiplex PCR, and TCRdb's table has in-frame clones only and misses some. The repertoire consists of fewer than 40,000 clones, with 81% occurring once and the leading ten covering roughly 8.8%. Sequenced input: PBMCs. The receptors stem from a middle-aged woman in good health and CMV-seronegative.

The chain combines TRBV5-6 with TRBJ2-5; tentatively, D is TRBD1 (5 bases). With the DNA end fitting TRBJ2-7 better, the J assignment may be wrong. Germline V gene sequence: CDR1 SGHDT, CDR2 YYEEEE. This CDR3 is 14 amino acids long. CDR3 nucleotides: TGTGCCAGCAGCTTGGTCGACAGAGCCTACGAGCAGTACTTC. Its protein is CASSLVDRAYEQYF.

The chain recombines TRBV25-1 with TRBJ2-7; 11 bases map to TRBD1. Losses at the gene ends were 4 bases for V and 4 bases for J; bases not matched to a gene: 3. CDR1 and CDR2 from the germline V gene are MGHDK and SYGVNS. The CDR3 sequence is 14 residues long. The CDR3: CASSGDRGSYEQYF. CDR3 bases: TGTGCCAGCAGTGGGGACAGGGGGTCTTACGAGCAGTACTTC.

This sequence joins TRBV4-1 and TRBJ1-1, with unresolved D. The ends were cut back, 1 base at V and 4 bases at J, with 7 bases in the middle. CDR1 is MGHRA and CDR2 is YSYEKL in the germline V gene. The CDR3 is made up of 13 amino acids. The DNA for the CDR3 is TGCGCCAGCAGCCAAGGGGTAGCCACTGAAGCTTTCTTT. Its translation is CASSQGVATEAFF.

The chain has TRBV7-2 and TRBJ2-3; weak D call: TRBD2 (5 bases). Germline CDR1 reads SGHTA; CDR2 reads FQGNSA. CDR3 length: 15 residues. Trimming stripped 4 bases from V and 5 bases from J, with 16 bases between. CDR3: CASSSSWLLGDTQYF. Here the CDR3 DNA reads TGTGCCAGCAGCTCTTCCTGGCTACTAGGAGATACGCAGTATTTT.

This clone was seen just once. V usage is TRBV4-1 and J usage is TRBJ2-1; 11 bases agree with TRBD1. CDR3 length equals 16 residues. The junction had 11 bases not matched to a gene; V was cut back by 4 bases and J by 9 bases. Germline V gives CDR1 MGHRA, CDR2 YSYEKL. The CDR3 bases are TGCGCCAGCAGCCTTCAACGGACAGGGGGCGAGGGTGAGCAGTTCTTC. Translating gives CASSLQRTGGEGEQFF.

The chain joins TRBV16 to TRBJ1-1, with D possibly TRBD1 on 6 matching bases. The CDR3 is made up of 13 amino acids. Germline V gives CDR1 KGHSY, CDR2 FQNENV. V was cut by 6 bases and J by 10 bases, with 18 bases left in between. The CDR3 region is CASRPTGPRVAFF. CDR3 DNA sequence: TGTGCCAGCAGGCCTACAGGGCCCCGGGTAGCTTTCTTT.

This clone was recorded once. The genes are TRBV27 and TRBJ2-4, with 12 bases lining up with TRBD1. Germline V gene data show CDR1 as MNHEY and CDR2 as SMNVEV (reference sequence). This CDR3 has 18 amino acids. After removal of 5 bases from V and 0 bases from J, the junction contained 8 bases not matched to a gene. CDR3 nucleotide sequence: TGTGCCAGCAGTCCTCGGGACAGGGGGCGGTTAGCCAAAAACATTCAGTACTTC. Its translation is CASSPRDRGRLAKNIQYF.

CDR3 loop: CASSIGPGQGNNEQFF. In DNA form, the CDR3 reads TGTGCCAGTAGTATAGGTCCGGGACAGGGAAACAATGAGCAGTTCTTC. This rearrangement joins TRBV19 to TRBJ2-1, with 9 positions matching TRBD1. V lost 1 base to trimming and J lost 5 bases; unmatched junction nucleotides: 6. Germline V CDR1 and CDR2: LNHDA, SQIVND (reference sequence). The length of the CDR3 is 16 residues.

V and J are TRBV4-1 and TRBJ1-1; D perhaps matches TRBD1 (6 bases). CDR3 length: 16 residues. Germline values: CDR1 MGHRA, CDR2 YSYEKL. V lost 0 bases to trimming and J lost 3 bases, with 14 bases between them. This CDR3 is CASSQDRWEGDTEAFF. Written as DNA, the CDR3 is TGCGCCAGCAGCCAAGATCGATGGGAGGGGGACACTGAAGCTTTCTTT.

This chain joins TRBV5-4 and TRBJ1-1; 8 bases are shared with TRBD1. V shed 4 bases and J 4 bases; nucleotides not matched to a gene: 3. Germline-derived CDR1 and CDR2 are SGHNT and YYREEE (reference sequence). CDR3 length: 13 residues. CDR3 nucleotide sequence: TGTGCCAGCAGCCCAGGGGGCTTCACTGAAGCTTTCTTT. Its translation is CASSPGGFTEAFF.

The chain carries TRBV7-3 and TRBJ2-2; the D is unclear. This CDR3 is 13 amino acids long. The ends were cut back, 1 base at V and 4 bases at J, with 4 bases in the middle. Germline loops: CDR1 SGHTA, CDR2 FQGTGA. The CDR3 DNA reads as TGTGCCAGCAGCTTAAGCGTCACCGGGGAGCTGTTTTTT. As protein: CASSLSVTGELFF.

V is TRBV6-6 and J is TRBJ1-5; D remains ambiguous. The germline V gene encodes CDR1 MNHNY and CDR2 SVGAGI (reference sequence). The CDR3 totals 12 residues. The germline V and J ends were trimmed by 2 bases and 5 bases, with 4 bases remaining between them. CDR3 region: CASSYRDQPQHF. In DNA, the CDR3 is TGTGCCAGCAGTTACCGGGATCAGCCCCAGCATTTT.

This clone has only one observation. The V gene is TRBV5-5, the J gene TRBJ1-3; TRBD1 might be the D (5 bases). V was cut by 4 bases and J by 0 bases, with 17 bases left in between. CDR3 size: 17 residues. Looked up from germline, CDR1 is SGHKS and CDR2 is YYEKEE (reference sequence). The CDR3 region has the DNA TGTGCCAGCAGCCGGAGCTGGGGCGGCAACTCTGGAAACACCATATATTTT. This encodes CASSRSWGGNSGNTIYF.

The rearrangement links TRBV2 to TRBJ2-5, with TRBD2 matching 9 bases. After removal of 5 bases from V and 5 bases from J, the junction contained 9 bases not matched to a gene. The CDR3 consists of 15 residues. CDR1 and CDR2 (germline): SNHLY, FYNNEI. The CDR3 is CASSSGTSLGETQYF. In DNA form, the CDR3 reads TGTGCCAGCAGTTCCGGGACTAGCCTAGGGGAGACCCAGTACTTC.

A single count supports this clone. The V and J genes are TRBV9 and TRBJ2-2, with 10 nucleotides matching TRBD2. CDR1 is SGDLS, CDR2 YYNGEE, per germline. The CDR3 sequence is 17 residues long. The junction had 7 bases not matched to a gene; V was cut back by 1 base and J by 4 bases. CDR3 loop: CASSVSGGAVGTGELFF. DNA of the CDR3: TGTGCCAGCAGCGTAAGCGGGGGGGCCGTCGGCACCGGGGAGCTGTTTTTT.

The chain is built from TRBV19 and TRBJ1-5, with TRBD1 matching over 10 bases. The CDR3 covers 15 residues. CDR1 and CDR2 from the germline V gene are LNHDA and SQIVND (reference sequence). The trim removed 7 bases at V and 7 bases at J, leaving 10 bases unmatched. As DNA, the CDR3 is TGTGCCAGTACCCTGACAGGGGGCGCGAAGCAGCCCCAGCATTTT. Its translation is CASTLTGGAKQPQHF.

J is TRBJ2-5 and V is TRBV5-4, with D possibly TRBD1 on 5 matching bases. Germline V lookup: CDR1 SGHNT, CDR2 YYREEE (reference sequence). The ends were cut back, 4 bases at V and 1 base at J, with 14 bases in the middle. The CDR3 spans 15 residues. DNA for the CDR3: TGTGCCAGCAGCCCAACAGGAATCTCCCAAGAGACCCAGTACTTC. Amino acid sequence: CASSPTGISQETQYF. Based on the CDR3 plus reference TRBV5-4 and TRBJ2-5, the full variable domain is ETGVTQSPTHLIKTRGQQVTLRCSSQSGHNTVSWYQQALGQGPQFIFQYYREEENGRGNFPPRFSGLQFPNYSSELNVNALELDDSALYLCASSPTGISQETQYFGPGTRLLVL.

The chain joins TRBV6-5 to TRBJ1-4; D is perhaps TRBD1 (6 bases). CDR3 size: 15 residues. The V end lost 4 bases, the J end lost 0 bases, and 9 bases lay between the germline ends. The germline V gene has CDR1 MNHEY and CDR2 SVGAGI. DNA for the CDR3: TGTGCCAGCAGTTCTGAGGGGGCAACTAATGAAAAACTGTTTTTT. It translates to CASSSEGATNEKLFF.

This clone came up once. The J gene is TRBJ1-1, the V gene TRBV7-2, with a weak D call TRBD1 (5 bases). The CDR3 is 13 residues long. Germline lookup yields CDR1 SGHTA and CDR2 FQGNSA. The V and J ends lost 6 bases and 3 bases respectively, with 11 bases between them. The CDR3 protein is CASSKDRYTEAFF. Written as DNA, the CDR3 is TGTGCCAGCAGTAAAGACAGATACACTGAAGCTTTCTTT.

The chain recombines TRBV4-3 with TRBJ2-1; no reliable D call. The CDR3 runs 16 residues. V was clipped by 1 base and J by 2 bases, with 12 bases between them. Germline V lookup: CDR1 LGHNA, CDR2 YSLEER. The CDR3 is CASSQAAHNPYNEQFF. CDR3 DNA: TGCGCCAGCAGCCAAGCTGCCCACAATCCCTACAATGAGCAGTTCTTC.

This chain's CDR3 is CASSPSTGRNTEAFF. In DNA form, the CDR3 reads TGTGCCAGCAGTCCATCGACAGGGAGGAACACTGAAGCTTTCTTT. The rearrangement uses TRBV28 and TRBJ1-1, with 7 bases fitting TRBD1. Germline values: CDR1 MDHEN, CDR2 SYDVKM. Trimming removed 5 bases from V and 1 base from J; junction bases left unmatched: 7. The CDR3 is 15 residues long.

The V gene is TRBV7-2, the J gene TRBJ2-5; D is undetermined. The CDR3 spans 13 residues. V was shortened by 5 bases and J by 4 bases, with 11 bases between the two germline ends. Germline lookup yields CDR1 SGHTA and CDR2 FQGNSA. For the CDR3, the DNA is TGTGCCAGCAGCCAACGGTTGGTAGAGACCCAGTACTTC. This codes for CASSQRLVETQYF.

The CDR3 loop reads CASSKKGATEAFF. In nucleotides, the CDR3 is TGTGCCAGCAGTAAAAAGGGGGCCACTGAAGCTTTCTTT. The genes are TRBV25-1 and TRBJ1-1; 7 bases line up with TRBD1. V dropped 5 bases and J dropped 4; count of bases not matched to a gene: 4. This CDR3 is 13 amino acids long. CDR1 MGHDK and CDR2 SYGVNS come from the germline V gene.

The chain uses TRBV4-1 and TRBJ2-5, with 10 nucleotides matching TRBD1. Germline V CDR1 and CDR2: MGHRA, YSYEKL. Trimming removed 3 bases from V and 4 bases from J; junction bases left unmatched: 5. The CDR3 spans 15 residues. This CDR3 is CASSHPTGGRETQYF. The DNA for the CDR3 is TGCGCCAGCAGCCACCCGACAGGGGGCAGAGAGACCCAGTACTTC.

This clone was found a few times. The J gene is TRBJ2-4, the V gene TRBV6-5, with 8 bases matching TRBD1. V lost 6 bases to trimming and J lost 1 base; unmatched junction nucleotides: 5. Germline CDR1 is MNHEY and CDR2 is SVGAGI. The CDR3 consists of 15 residues. The CDR3 bases are TGTGCCAGCAGAGCTACAGGGGGGGCCAAAAACATTCAGTACTTC. Amino acid sequence: CASRATGGAKNIQYF.